This T cell receptor (beta chain) was retrieved from a study of tumor-infiltrating lymphocytes in primary liver carcinoma. For the study at large: Donors underwent surgery for histopathologically diagnosed primary liver carcinoma. Productive TCRbeta read counts per sample ran from roughly 3.65 to 7.13 million and were similar across tissue types.

This CDR3 has 14 residues. As for this clonotype: Its matching antigen is unknown. The junction departs from germline at one end; a sequencing error may be responsible.

It was unsorted whole blood that yielded blood RNA, and germline DNA was also extracted. A constant-region primer primed TCR beta cDNA synthesis from 450 to 550 ng of total RNA. Construction of TCR beta libraries relied on three successive nested multiplex PCR rounds employing slightly modified ARM-PCR. Both of the initial two PCR rounds ran for nine to eleven cycles and employed TRBV1-TRBV30 forward primers alongside a C-beta reverse primer. TCRdb used MiXCR to reprocess the multiplex PCR reads, holding one entry per CDR3 protein. The data contain 310,000 or so distinct CDR3 sequences, around 50% of them seen just once; the ten biggest clones take up 15% to 20%. Findings of the study overall: Researchers found tumor-adjacent and tumor-blood pairs overlapped less than tumor region pairs.

The sequenced sample was peripheral blood. The chain links TRBV12-3 or TRBV12-4 to TRBJ1-1, with D perhaps TRBD1 (6 bases). The sequence was obtained from a woman aged 25 to 39 with primary liver carcinoma and hepatitis B virus infection. The CDR3 loop reads CARSLKGENTEAFF. In DNA form, the CDR3 reads TGTGCCAGAAGTTTAAAGGGGGAGAACACTGAAGCTTTCTTT.